This T cell receptor beta chain comes out of a study of T-cell memory formation after mild COVID-19. A single record per CDR3 protein comes from TCRdb applying MiXCR to the 5' RACE reads. The sample records roughly 500,000 distinct CDR3 sequences, approximately 20% being singletons. The V and J ends lost 5 bases and 2 bases respectively, with 10 bases between them. CDR3 length: 14 amino acids. Germline V lookup: CDR1 ENHRY, CDR2 SYGVKD. This sequence originates from an adult woman who had mild COVID-19 (a few samples of this study predate the infection). Cell type and time point are not known. The rearrangement uses TRBV10-3 and TRBJ1-3; the D gene is possibly TRBD1 (5 bases). Sample: PBMCs or a T cell subset sorted from them (not recorded which). As DNA, the CDR3 is TGTGCCATCAGTCGGGACGACACTGGAAACACCATATATTTT. Its protein product is CAISRDDTGNTIYF.